These 32 T cell receptor beta chains share one sample of origin, sequenced in a study of cytomegalovirus exposure and HLA in healthy donors. PCR used 60 Vbeta primers and 13 Jbeta primers. Sequencing used immunoSEQ multiplex PCR; TCRdb keeps in-frame clones, though not all of them. The sample lists roughly 120,000 clones, nearly 70% occurring once. Sequencing input: PBMCs. The receptors stem from a woman aged 70 to 79 in good health and CMV-seropositive.

V and J are TRBV7-8 and TRBJ2-5; 8 bases are a match to TRBD2. CDR1 and CDR2 (germline): SGHVS, FQNEAQ. After removal of 0 bases from V and 2 bases from J, the junction contained 17 bases not matched to a gene. This CDR3 has 20 amino acids. CDR3: CASSLAASGRPLGTQETQYF. CDR3 nucleotide sequence: TGTGCCAGCAGCTTAGCTGCTAGCGGGCGCCCTTTGGGTACACAAGAGACCCAGTACTTC.

This clone has a single count. V and J are TRBV7-2 and TRBJ1-2; 7 bases map to TRBD1. Germline assignment: CDR1 SGHTA and CDR2 FQGNSA. V shed 4 bases, J shed 2 bases, and the junction held 4 bases outside the gene matches. CDR3 length: 14 residues. The CDR3 sequence is CASSSGGTNYGYTF. As DNA, the CDR3 is TGTGCCAGCAGCTCAGGGGGTACCAACTATGGCTACACCTTC.

This sequence joins TRBV6-5 and TRBJ1-2; TRBD1 agrees at 9 bases. V was clipped by 0 bases and J by 6 bases; unmatched bases: 8. CDR1 and CDR2 from the germline V gene are MNHEY and SVGAGI. The CDR3 sequence is 16 residues long. The CDR3 sequence: CASSYSTPRDRDGYTF. CDR3 DNA: TGTGCCAGCAGTTACTCAACCCCCCGGGACAGGGATGGCTACACCTTC.

This chain connects TRBV5-1 to TRBJ2-2; no clear D gene. Germline V CDR1 and CDR2: SGHRS, YFSETQ. The CDR3 length is 16 residues. Trimming removed 0 bases at V and 3 bases at J, with 12 bases between. This chain's CDR3 is CASSLEASKDTGELFF. The CDR3 DNA reads as TGCGCCAGCAGCTTGGAGGCTAGTAAGGACACCGGGGAGCTGTTTTTT.

The V gene is TRBV27, the J gene TRBJ1-5; no clear D. V lost 3 bases and J 1 base, leaving 7 bases between the germline ends. The CDR3 totals 14 residues. Per germline, CDR1 MNHEY and CDR2 SMNVEV (reference sequence). CDR3 coding DNA: TGTGCCAGCAGTTTGAGAGGGAGCAATCAGCCCCAGCATTTT. This encodes CASSLRGSNQPQHF.

V usage is TRBV5-1 and J usage is TRBJ2-1, with TRBD1 matching over 9 bases. Looked up from germline, CDR1 is SGHRS and CDR2 is YFSETQ. This CDR3 is 15 amino acids long. The V gene end was trimmed by 4 bases and the J gene end by 7 bases; junction bases not matched to a gene: 9. Here the CDR3 reads CASSNGQGFNNEQFF. CDR3 DNA sequence: TGCGCCAGCAGCAACGGACAGGGGTTCAATAATGAGCAGTTCTTC.

This rearrangement joins TRBV25-1 to TRBJ1-2, with 8 bases that match TRBD1. The length of the CDR3 is 13 residues. CDR1 is MGHDK and CDR2 is SYGVNS in the germline V gene. Unmatched junction bases numbered 3, after V lost 7 bases and J lost 2 bases. In DNA form, the CDR3 reads TGTGCCAGCACCCGGACAGGGAACTATGGCTACACCTTC. This gives the protein CASTRTGNYGYTF.

Concerning this clone itself: Other DNA sequences of this sample code for an identical CDR3. The chain combines TRBV5-1 with TRBJ1-2; 8 bases map to TRBD1. The CDR3 contains 14 residues. CDR1 is SGHRS and CDR2 is YFSETQ in the germline V gene. With V trimmed by 4 bases and J by 4 bases, 6 bases remained unmatched. The CDR3 coding sequence is TGCGCCAGCAGCCTAGGACAGGGCATCTATGGCTACACCTTC. It translates to CASSLGQGIYGYTF.

The chain is built from TRBV4-2 and TRBJ1-5, with a weak D call TRBD1 (5 bases). The CDR3 loop spans 15 amino acids. V was pared by 0 bases and J by 1 base, with 7 bases between. The germline V gene has CDR1 LGHNA and CDR2 YNFKEQ. The CDR3, as DNA: TGTGCCAGCAGCCAAGAACAGGCCAGCAATCAGCCCCAGCATTTT. It specifies CASSQEQASNQPQHF.

The J gene is TRBJ1-5, the V gene TRBV30; no clear D. The CDR3 spans 13 residues. CDR1 is GTSNPN, CDR2 SVGIG, per germline (reference sequence). V was clipped by 0 bases and J by 6 bases, with 9 bases between them. The CDR3: CAWSVGATQPQHF. As DNA, the CDR3 is TGTGCCTGGAGTGTAGGAGCAACTCAGCCCCAGCATTTT. The full variable domain, in which reference TRBV30 and TRBJ1-5 provide the parts outside the CDR3, is SQTIHQWPATLVQPVGSPLSLECTVEGTSNPNLYWYRQAAGRGLQLLFYSVGIGQISSEVPQNLSASRPQDRQFILSSKKLLLSDSGFYLCAWSVGATQPQHFGDGTRLSIL.

This chain links TRBV6-5 with TRBJ1-1; weak D call: TRBD1 (6 bases). The CDR3 is 15 residues long. CDR1 and CDR2 from the germline V gene are MNHEY and SVGAGI. The V and J ends lost 0 bases and 5 bases respectively, with 13 bases between them. The CDR3 here is CASSYSGRGRTEAFF. CDR3 in DNA: TGTGCCAGCAGTTACTCGGGCAGGGGCCGTACTGAAGCTTTCTTT.

The chain uses TRBV27 and TRBJ2-2; 12 bases fit TRBD2. With 0 bases clipped from V and 7 bases from J, the junction kept 6 bases outside the gene matches. Per germline, CDR1 MNHEY and CDR2 SMNVEV (reference sequence). The CDR3 totals 17 residues. The CDR3 here is CASSLSRTSGVGGELFF. CDR3 DNA sequence: TGTGCCAGCAGTTTATCCCGGACTAGCGGGGTTGGCGGGGAGCTGTTTTTT.

The rearrangement uses TRBV7-9 and TRBJ1-1; weak D call: TRBD1 (5 bases). This CDR3 region has 13 residues. Per germline, CDR1 SEHNR and CDR2 FQNEAQ (reference sequence). Trimming pared 5 bases from V and 5 bases from J, leaving 12 bases between. DNA of the CDR3: TGTGCCAGCAGCCCGCGGGGGTGGACTGAAGCTTTCTTT. The encoded protein is CASSPRGWTEAFF.

The chain recombines TRBV19 with TRBJ2-7; a possible D gene is TRBD1 (5 bases). Between the trimmed V and J ends, which lost 9 bases and 0 bases, there was a span of 15 bases. CDR1 LNHDA and CDR2 SQIVND come from the germline V gene (reference sequence). CDR3 length: 14 amino acids. The CDR3 DNA reads TGTGCCAGCAAGACAGATATGAGCTCCTACGAGCAGTACTTC. Protein sequence: CASKTDMSSYEQYF.

This clone has only a few counts. J is TRBJ2-7 and V is TRBV11-3; 9 nucleotides align to TRBD2. This CDR3 comprises 14 residues. Per germline, CDR1 SGHNT and CDR2 YENEEA. Trimming took 6 bases from V and 3 from J; bases not matched to a gene: 6. This CDR3 is CASSVAGVDYEQYF. CDR3 DNA: TGTGCCAGCAGTGTAGCGGGGGTTGACTACGAGCAGTACTTC.

The chain carries TRBV2 and TRBJ2-3; 7 bases agree with TRBD1. V dropped 5 bases and J dropped 0; count of bases not matched to a gene: 5. Germline CDR1 and CDR2: SNHLY and FYNNEI. The CDR3 runs 15 residues. This CDR3 is CASSPGQTSTDTQYF. As DNA, the CDR3 is TGTGCCAGCAGTCCGGGACAGACTAGCACAGATACGCAGTATTTT. The full variable domain, with the rest looked up from reference TRBV2 and TRBJ2-3, is EPEVTQTPSHQVTQMGQEVILRCVPISNHLYFYWYRQILGQKVEFLVSFYNNEISEKSEIFDDQFSVERPDGSNFTLKIRSTKLEDSAMYFCASSPGQTSTDTQYFGPGTRLTVL.

V and J are TRBV20-1 and TRBJ1-1, with D possibly matching TRBD1 (6 bases). The CDR3 sequence is 11 residues long. Germline V CDR1 and CDR2: DFQATT, SNEGSKA (reference sequence). V lost 6 bases and J lost 8, with 13 bases in between. The CDR3 bases are TGCAGTGCCCCCGGGACACGAGAAGCTTTCTTT. Its protein product is CSAPGTREAFF.

V is TRBV29-1 and J is TRBJ2-3, with TRBD2 matching 7 bases. From germline, CDR1 is SQVTM and CDR2 ANQGSEA. V shed 6 bases and J 2 bases; nucleotides not matched to a gene: 5. This CDR3 spans 13 amino acids. The CDR3 protein is CSVGLGATDTQYF. The CDR3, as DNA: TGCAGCGTCGGACTAGGCGCCACAGATACGCAGTATTTT.

This clone was seen a handful of times. The chain employs TRBV11-1 and TRBJ2-7, with D possibly matching TRBD1 (5 bases). The germline V gene has CDR1 SGHAT and CDR2 FQDESV (reference sequence). The CDR3 sequence is 15 residues long. V was trimmed by 3 bases and J by 0 bases, leaving 12 bases between them. CDR3 loop: CASSFRASFSYEQYF. The CDR3 DNA follows: TGTGCCAGCAGCTTCAGGGCCTCATTCTCCTACGAGCAGTACTTC.

This clone appeared once. The rearrangement joins TRBV27 to TRBJ1-1; tentative D call: TRBD1 (5 bases). The CDR3 has 15 amino acids. Germline CDR1 MNHEY, CDR2 SMNVEV (reference sequence). The V end lost 0 bases, the J end lost 5 bases, and 13 bases lay between the germline ends. CDR3 loop: CASSLSGGASTEAFF. For the CDR3, the DNA is TGTGCCAGCAGTTTATCCGGGGGTGCCAGTACTGAAGCTTTCTTT.

In nucleotides, the CDR3 is TGCGCCAGCAGCTTTGGGACACTTTATTCACCCCTCCACTTT. Its protein is CASSFGTLYSPLHF. The chain links TRBV5-1 to TRBJ1-6, with a possible D match to TRBD1 (6 bases). The CDR3 contains 14 residues. Trimming removed 2 bases at V and 8 bases at J, with 11 bases between. Germline V gene sequence: CDR1 SGHRS, CDR2 YFSETQ.

This clone was found a few times. This sequence joins TRBV7-2 and TRBJ2-7, with a tentative D call TRBD2 (6 bases). CDR3 length: 14 amino acids. Germline V gene sequence: CDR1 SGHTA, CDR2 FQGNSA. Trimming took 1 base from V and 6 from J, leaving 13 bases between them. In DNA form, the CDR3 reads TGTGCCAGCAGCTTAGGGCGGGGTAGGTTCGAGCAGTACTTC. This sequence encodes CASSLGRGRFEQYF.

V and J are TRBV6-6 and TRBJ2-7; 8 bases match TRBD1. The CDR3 has 13 amino acids. Unmatched junction bases numbered 3, after V lost 2 bases and J lost 6 bases. Germline CDR1 reads MNHNY; CDR2 reads SVGAGI (reference sequence). The chain's CDR3 is CASSYATGGEQYF. The CDR3 bases are TGTGCCAGCAGTTACGCAACAGGGGGCGAGCAGTACTTC.

This sequence joins TRBV6-5 and TRBJ2-4, with unresolved D. The CDR3 covers 13 residues. V gave up 6 bases and J gave up 6 bases, with 12 bases separating them. Looked up from germline, CDR1 is MNHEY and CDR2 is SVGAGI. Here the CDR3 reads CASRTDISNIQYF. The DNA of the CDR3 is TGTGCCAGCAGAACCGACATTTCAAACATTCAGTACTTC.

The genes are TRBV27 and TRBJ1-1, with D maybe TRBD1 (6 bases). The germline V gene has CDR1 MNHEY and CDR2 SMNVEV (reference sequence). V was clipped by 2 bases and J by 8 bases, with 12 bases between them. The CDR3 sequence is 13 residues long. CDR3 residues: CASSLRQGPEAFF. CDR3 nucleotides: TGTGCCAGCAGTTTAAGGCAGGGGCCCGAAGCTTTCTTT.

The V gene is TRBV4-2, the J gene TRBJ2-7, with 7 bases identical to TRBD1. The junction had 7 bases not matched to a gene; V was cut back by 0 bases and J by 11 bases. The CDR3 runs 13 residues. Looked up from germline, CDR1 is LGHNA and CDR2 is YNFKEQ. This CDR3 reads CASSQDLRDSKYF. The CDR3 DNA sequence: TGTGCCAGCAGCCAAGATCTCCGGGACAGTAAGTACTTC.

This clone occurred once. The gene calls are TRBV6-5 and TRBJ2-7; TRBD1 might be the D (5 bases). The CDR3 spans 11 residues. The germline V gene has CDR1 MNHEY and CDR2 SVGAGI. Trimming left V 3 bases short and J 9 bases short, with 9 bases between. DNA for the CDR3: TGTGCCAGCAGTTATAACCAGGGGCAGTACTTC. Residues: CASSYNQGQYF.

The chain is built from TRBV9 and TRBJ2-3, with 13 positions matching TRBD2. Germline-derived CDR1 and CDR2 are SGDLS and YYNGEE. The trim removed 3 bases at V and 2 bases at J, leaving 9 bases unmatched. The CDR3 length is 18 residues. CDR3 amino acids: CASSADTGLAGDTDTQYF. The CDR3 DNA reads as TGTGCCAGCAGCGCCGATACCGGACTAGCGGGGGACACAGATACGCAGTATTTT.

This clone turned up a few times. J is TRBJ1-6 and V is TRBV18, with D unclear. CDR3 length equals 13 residues. Germline-derived CDR1 and CDR2 are KGHSH and LQKENI. V was cut by 2 bases and J by 7 bases, with 6 bases left in between. Written as DNA, the CDR3 is TGTGCCAGCTCACCAATCGAGAATTCACCCCTCCACTTT. It yields the protein CASSPIENSPLHF.

DNA for the CDR3: TGTGCCAGCAGCCGGACAGGGGATGGCTACACCTTC. Translation: CASSRTGDGYTF. This chain uses TRBV25-1 with TRBJ1-2, with 9 bases identical to TRBD1. Germline V gives CDR1 MGHDK, CDR2 SYGVNS. The ends lost 6 bases at V and 6 bases at J; junction bases unmatched: 2. This CDR3 is 12 amino acids long.

CDR3 residues: CASSEGIRLPTGQRARNTEAFF. The CDR3 nucleotides read TGTGCCAGTAGCGAGGGGATTAGACTCCCAACAGGGCAAAGGGCGAGGAACACTGAAGCTTTCTTT. This rearrangement joins TRBV19 to TRBJ1-1; maybe TRBD1 (6 bases). The CDR3 is made up of 22 amino acids. Germline V CDR1 and CDR2: LNHDA, SQIVND (reference sequence). Trimming took off 6 bases at V and 1 base at J, with 36 bases between the two ends.

The CDR3 protein is CASSSPGETQYF. CDR3 nucleotide sequence: TGTGCCAGCAGCTCCCCAGGGGAGACCCAGTACTTC. This rearrangement joins TRBV7-6 to TRBJ2-5, with D possibly matching TRBD1 (5 bases). The CDR3 spans 12 residues. The V end was cut by 4 bases, the J end by 5 bases, with 8 bases between. Germline V lookup: CDR1 SGHVS, CDR2 FNYEAQ.